This T cell receptor (beta chain) was profiled in a study of breast tumors, draining lymph nodes, adjacent tissues. Study conclusions and caveats: Tumors had less TCR diversity than lymph nodes, more than nontumor tissue. Findings are consistent with lymph node origin and intratumoral expansion of most tumor T cells. Compared with basal-like, luminal-like tumors shared significantly more repertoire with nontumor tissue.

The lymph nodes were axillary draining lymph nodes from breast cancer patients. This clonotype was counted at least ten times. Its antigen is undetermined. The CDR3 loop spans 12 amino acids. The germline V gene has CDR1 SNHLY and CDR2 FYNNEI. V was pared by 7 bases and J by 5 bases, with 11 bases between. Each CDR3 protein gets one entry after TCRdb re-called the multiplex PCR reads with MiXCR. The sample has 190,000 or so distinct CDR3 sequences; approximately 30% are singletons. The sequence was collected from a female donor with breast cancer. Some clones in this sample may be carry-over from other donors' samples. This chain links TRBV2 with TRBJ2-5, with D uncertain. Sequenced: axillary lymph node tissue. CDR3 protein: CASKGLWETQYF. CDR3 nucleotides: TGTGCCAGCAAGGGTCTCTGGGAGACCCAGTACTTC.